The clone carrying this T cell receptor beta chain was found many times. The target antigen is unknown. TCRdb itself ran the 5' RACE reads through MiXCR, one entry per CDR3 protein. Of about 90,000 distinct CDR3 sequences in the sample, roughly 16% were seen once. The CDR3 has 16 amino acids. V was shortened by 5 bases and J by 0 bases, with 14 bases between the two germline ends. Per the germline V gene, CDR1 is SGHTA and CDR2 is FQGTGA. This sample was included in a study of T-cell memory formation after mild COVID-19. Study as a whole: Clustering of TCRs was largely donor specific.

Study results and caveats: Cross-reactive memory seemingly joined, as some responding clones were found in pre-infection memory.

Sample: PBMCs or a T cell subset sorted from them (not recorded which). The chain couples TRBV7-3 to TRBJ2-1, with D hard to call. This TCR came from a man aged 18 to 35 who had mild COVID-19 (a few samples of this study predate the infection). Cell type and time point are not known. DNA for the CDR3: TGTGCCAGCAGCCCTGAAAAGGGTGGCTCCTACAATGAGCAGTTCTTC. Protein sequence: CASSPEKGGSYNEQFF.